This is a list of T cell receptor beta chains from one sample in a study of CD8 T cells in ankylosing spondylitis. TCRdb processed the 5' RACE reads anew with MiXCR; each CDR3 protein has one entry. The sample contains roughly 150,000 distinct CDR3 sequences, under 35% of which appear only once. Sequences were obtained from synovial fluid, either unsorted or a sorted T cell fraction (not recorded which). The source is a male donor with ankylosing spondylitis. Both conserved end residues are part of each CDR3. The order of the fields is clone size, D gene, V gene, J gene, CDR3 DNA, CDR3 protein. A D gene is named only where the DNA matches it firmly. Clone size is stated in some rows and not others, as once, few, many or a class when expanded.

abundance: medium-sized
d_gene: NA
v_gene: TRBV7-9
j_gene: TRBJ1-1
CDR3nt: TGTGCCAGCAGCCGGCTGGGAGGGCTGAACACTGAAGCTTTCTTT
CDR3aa: CASSRLGGLNTEAFF

abundance: NA
d_gene: NA
v_gene: TRBV18
j_gene: TRBJ1-1
CDR3nt: TGTGCCAGCTCCCAATCGACGGCCCCAGGCACTGAAGCTTTCTTT
CDR3aa: CASSQSTAPGTEAFF

abundance: NA
d_gene: NA
v_gene: TRBV5-1
j_gene: TRBJ2-3
CDR3nt: TGCGCCAGCAGCTTCAGTGGGGGCAGTGATACGCAGTATTTT
CDR3aa: CASSFSGGSDTQYF

abundance: NA
d_gene: NA
v_gene: TRBV7-2
j_gene: TRBJ1-1
CDR3nt: TGTGCCAGCAGCTTAGTAGGGGGGGTGAACACTGAAGCTTTCTTT
CDR3aa: CASSLVGGVNTEAFF

abundance: NA
d_gene: NA
v_gene: TRBV5-5
j_gene: TRBJ1-4
CDR3nt: TGTGCCAGCAGGTTCCGGGACGGGAATAATGAAAAACTGTTTTTT
CDR3aa: CASRFRDGNNEKLFF

abundance: NA
d_gene: TRBD1
v_gene: TRBV19
j_gene: TRBJ1-5
CDR3nt: TGTGCCAGTACTACAGGGGTCAGTCAGCCCCAGCATTTT
CDR3aa: CASTTGVSQPQHF

abundance: NA
d_gene: NA
v_gene: TRBV9
j_gene: TRBJ2-7
CDR3nt: TGTGCCAGCAGCGTAGCAGGAGGCCGCTACGAGCAGTACTTC
CDR3aa: CASSVAGGRYEQYF

abundance: NA
d_gene: NA
v_gene: TRBV20-1
j_gene: TRBJ2-1
CDR3nt: TGCAGTGCTAGTCCCGTCCCCGCGGGCCACAATGAGCAGTTCTTC
CDR3aa: CSASPVPAGHNEQFF

abundance: few
d_gene: NA
v_gene: TRBV15
j_gene: TRBJ1-1
CDR3nt: TGTGCCACCAGCAGAGATATGGCTATGAACACTGAAGCTTTCTTT
CDR3aa: CATSRDMAMNTEAFF

abundance: few
d_gene: NA
v_gene: TRBV6-1
j_gene: TRBJ1-1
CDR3nt: TGTGCCAGCAGAGGAGACAGTTTCACTGAAGCTTTCTTT
CDR3aa: CASRGDSFTEAFF

abundance: NA
d_gene: NA
v_gene: TRBV25-1
j_gene: TRBJ2-3
CDR3nt: TGTGCCAGCAGTGCGGTACAGAACACAGATACGCAGTATTTT
CDR3aa: CASSAVQNTDTQYF

abundance: NA
d_gene: NA
v_gene: TRBV12-3/TRBV12-4
j_gene: TRBJ1-4
CDR3nt: TGTGCCAGCAGTTTAGCCCGCTGGTATGAAAAACTGTTTTTT
CDR3aa: CASSLARWYEKLFF

abundance: few
d_gene: TRBD1
v_gene: TRBV7-8
j_gene: TRBJ1-2
CDR3nt: TGTGCCAGCAGCTTAGCGCCAGGGGGAGGCTACACCTTC
CDR3aa: CASSLAPGGGYTF

abundance: NA
d_gene: TRBD1
v_gene: TRBV27
j_gene: TRBJ1-1
CDR3nt: TGTGCCAGCAGTAGGGACAGGTCGAACACTGAAGCTTTCTTT
CDR3aa: CASSRDRSNTEAFF

abundance: NA
d_gene: NA
v_gene: TRBV6-6
j_gene: TRBJ2-7
CDR3nt: TGTGCCAGTACCGGGCCAGCCTCCTACGAGCAGTACTTC
CDR3aa: CASTGPASYEQYF

abundance: NA
d_gene: TRBD1
v_gene: TRBV7-9
j_gene: TRBJ1-1
CDR3nt: TGTGCCAGCAGCTACGACGCAGGACAGGGGGCTGAAGCTTTCTTT
CDR3aa: CASSYDAGQGAEAFF

abundance: few
d_gene: NA
v_gene: TRBV6-2/TRBV6-3
j_gene: TRBJ2-1
CDR3nt: TGTGCCAGCAGTCTACTAGTCAATGAGCAGTTCTTC
CDR3aa: CASSLLVNEQFF

abundance: few
d_gene: NA
v_gene: TRBV16
j_gene: TRBJ2-3
CDR3nt: TGTGCCAGCAGCCAATCGAGGACAAGCACAGATACGCAGTATTTT
CDR3aa: CASSQSRTSTDTQYF

abundance: NA
d_gene: NA
v_gene: TRBV20-1
j_gene: TRBJ2-5
CDR3nt: TGCAGTGTTCAGGGCCCGGGGGAGACCCAGTACTTC
CDR3aa: CSVQGPGETQYF

abundance: NA
d_gene: NA
v_gene: TRBV7-9
j_gene: TRBJ1-2
CDR3nt: TGTGCCAGCAGCTTAGAGGCTAACTATGGCTACACCTTC
CDR3aa: CASSLEANYGYTF

abundance: few
d_gene: NA
v_gene: TRBV12-3/TRBV12-4
j_gene: TRBJ2-3
CDR3nt: TGTGCCAGCAGTTTCTACGGCAAGGCCACAGATACGCAGTATTTT
CDR3aa: CASSFYGKATDTQYF

abundance: few
d_gene: NA
v_gene: TRBV5-1
j_gene: TRBJ2-6
CDR3nt: TGCGCCAGCAGCTTGGCCCTAGGTGGGGCCAACGTCCTGACTTTC
CDR3aa: CASSLALGGANVLTF

abundance: many
d_gene: NA
v_gene: TRBV5-1
j_gene: TRBJ2-1
CDR3nt: TGCGCCAGCAGCCCCAACGGCGGGGGCCGATACAATGAGCAGTTCTTC
CDR3aa: CASSPNGGGRYNEQFF

abundance: many
d_gene: NA
v_gene: TRBV28
j_gene: TRBJ1-1
CDR3nt: TGTGCCAGCAGCTGGGGACGGGGTAGGACTGAAGCTTTCTTT
CDR3aa: CASSWGRGRTEAFF

abundance: few
d_gene: NA
v_gene: TRBV10-3
j_gene: TRBJ1-6
CDR3nt: TGTGCCATCAGTGAGTCCTCCATCGGGGTTCCCCTCCTCCACTTT
CDR3aa: CAISESSIGVPLLHF

abundance: NA
d_gene: TRBD1
v_gene: TRBV29-1
j_gene: TRBJ1-1
CDR3nt: TGCAGCGTACTACAGGGGCCTGTGAACACTGAAGCTTTCTTT
CDR3aa: CSVLQGPVNTEAFF

abundance: NA
d_gene: TRBD1
v_gene: TRBV6-2/TRBV6-3
j_gene: TRBJ2-7
CDR3nt: TGTGCCAGCAGGGGACAGGGTAGCACCTACGAGCAGTACTTC
CDR3aa: CASRGQGSTYEQYF

abundance: many
d_gene: NA
v_gene: TRBV5-5
j_gene: TRBJ1-2
CDR3nt: TGTGCCAGCAGCTTGGCCGGGACGACTAACTATGGCTACACCTTC
CDR3aa: CASSLAGTTNYGYTF

abundance: NA
d_gene: NA
v_gene: TRBV4-2
j_gene: TRBJ2-7
CDR3nt: TGTGCCAGCAGCCAAGCCCCGGGGAGCGAGCAGTACTTC
CDR3aa: CASSQAPGSEQYF

abundance: NA
d_gene: TRBD1
v_gene: TRBV20-1
j_gene: TRBJ2-7
CDR3nt: TGCAGTGCTAGAGATCGCCGGACAGGGCGAATCGAGCAGTACTTC
CDR3aa: CSARDRRTGRIEQYF

abundance: many
d_gene: TRBD2
v_gene: TRBV6-1
j_gene: TRBJ2-5
CDR3nt: TGTGCCAGCTCCCTCCCGTTAGCGGGGGGCGAGACCCAGTACTTC
CDR3aa: CASSLPLAGGETQYF

abundance: few
d_gene: NA
v_gene: TRBV5-5
j_gene: TRBJ1-6
CDR3nt: TGTGCCAGCAGCTTGGTTCCAGTAGGGTGGTCACCCCTCCACTTT
CDR3aa: CASSLVPVGWSPLHF

abundance: once
d_gene: TRBD1
v_gene: TRBV30
j_gene: TRBJ2-7
CDR3nt: TGTGCCTCCGGGGACAGGGGCAGCTCCTACGAGCAGTACTTC
CDR3aa: CASGDRGSSYEQYF

abundance: many
d_gene: NA
v_gene: TRBV12-3/TRBV12-4
j_gene: TRBJ2-5
CDR3nt: TGTGCCAGCAGCCCAGGGGGGGGCCCAGGGACCCAGTACTTC
CDR3aa: CASSPGGGPGTQYF

abundance: few
d_gene: NA
v_gene: TRBV3-1
j_gene: TRBJ2-5
CDR3nt: TGTGCCAGCAGCCCCGGATTCCTGGGAGGGACCCAGTACTTC
CDR3aa: CASSPGFLGGTQYF

abundance: NA
d_gene: NA
v_gene: TRBV12-3/TRBV12-4
j_gene: TRBJ2-7
CDR3nt: TGTGCCAGCTCCTCTAGGGGGGGAGCTATCGAGCAGTACTTC
CDR3aa: CASSSRGGAIEQYF

abundance: NA
d_gene: NA
v_gene: TRBV20-1
j_gene: TRBJ2-7
CDR3nt: TGCAGTGCTATGAGCCTAGCGAACTACTACGAGCAGTACTTC
CDR3aa: CSAMSLANYYEQYF

abundance: many
d_gene: NA
v_gene: TRBV15
j_gene: TRBJ2-3
CDR3nt: TGTGCCACCCGCACCGGGGGTGGACTCACAGATACGCAGTATTTT
CDR3aa: CATRTGGGLTDTQYF

abundance: many
d_gene: TRBD1
v_gene: TRBV6-1
j_gene: TRBJ1-1
CDR3nt: TGTGCCAGCAGCGTAGACAGGGGCACTGAAGCTTTCTTT
CDR3aa: CASSVDRGTEAFF